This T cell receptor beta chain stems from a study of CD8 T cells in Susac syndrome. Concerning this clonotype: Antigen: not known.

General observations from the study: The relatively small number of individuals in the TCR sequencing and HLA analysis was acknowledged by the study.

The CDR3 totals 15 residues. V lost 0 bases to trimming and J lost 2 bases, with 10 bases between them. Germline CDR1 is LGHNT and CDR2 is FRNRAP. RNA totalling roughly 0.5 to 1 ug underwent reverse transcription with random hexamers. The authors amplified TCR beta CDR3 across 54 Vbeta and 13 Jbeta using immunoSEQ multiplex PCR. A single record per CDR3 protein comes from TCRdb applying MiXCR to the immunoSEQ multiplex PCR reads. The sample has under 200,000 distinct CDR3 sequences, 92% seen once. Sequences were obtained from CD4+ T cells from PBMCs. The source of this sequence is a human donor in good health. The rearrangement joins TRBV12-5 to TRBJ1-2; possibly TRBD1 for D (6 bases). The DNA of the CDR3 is TGTGCTAGTGGTTTGGTTGCGGGACACAACTATGGCTACACCTTC. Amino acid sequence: CASGLVAGHNYGYTF.